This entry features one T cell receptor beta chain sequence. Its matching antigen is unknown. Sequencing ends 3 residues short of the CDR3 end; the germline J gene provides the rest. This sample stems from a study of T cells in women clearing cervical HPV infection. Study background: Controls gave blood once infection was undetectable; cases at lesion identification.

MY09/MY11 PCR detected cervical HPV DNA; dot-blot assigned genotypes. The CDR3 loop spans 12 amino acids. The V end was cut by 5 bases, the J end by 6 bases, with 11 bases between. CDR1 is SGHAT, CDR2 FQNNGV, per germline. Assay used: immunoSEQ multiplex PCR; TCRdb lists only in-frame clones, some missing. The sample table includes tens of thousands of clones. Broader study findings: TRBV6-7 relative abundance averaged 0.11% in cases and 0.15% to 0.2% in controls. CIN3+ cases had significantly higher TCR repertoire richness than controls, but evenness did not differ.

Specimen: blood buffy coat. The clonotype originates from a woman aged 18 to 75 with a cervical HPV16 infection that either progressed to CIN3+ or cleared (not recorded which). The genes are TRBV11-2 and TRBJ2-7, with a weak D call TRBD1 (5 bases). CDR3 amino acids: CASSAGYREQYF. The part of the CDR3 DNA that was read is TGTGCCAGCAGCGCAGGGTACCGCGAG.